This entry is about one T cell receptor (beta chain). Antigen specificity is unknown. Per subset, duplicate vials of some 150,000 sorted CD8+ T cells supplied RNA. UMI-labeled 5' RACE was the method by which TCR beta libraries were made. For each CDR3 protein, TCRdb gives one entry from its re-call of the 5' RACE reads, without DNA. The sample table sets out thousands of distinct CDR3 sequences. The sample comes from a study of human CD8 memory T cell subsets. Study-level findings and limits: By Chao1 estimates, precursor exhausted T cells appeared less diverse than stem-like memory T cells.

The CDR3 is made up of 14 amino acids. Germline CDR1 reads SGHTA; CDR2 reads FQGTGA. This clonotype was obtained from a human donor in good health. This chain joins TRBV7-3 and TRBJ2-1. Sequenced: CD8+ T cells from PBMCs. The CDR3 loop is CASSPRSAYNEQFF.